Listed here are 10 T cell receptor beta chains from one sample, sequenced in a study of cytomegalovirus exposure and HLA in healthy donors. It was with 60 Vbeta and 13 Jbeta primers that the PCR ran. Clones were read by immunoSEQ multiplex PCR, and TCRdb kept only the in-frame ones, dropping some. The sample has about 150,000 clones, roughly 9.8% seen once. Sequencing was carried out using PBMCs. The source is a man aged 50 to 60 in good health and CMV-seronegative.

The J gene is TRBJ1-4, the V gene TRBV4-2; maybe TRBD1 (6 bases). Trimming took 4 bases from V and 8 from J, leaving 20 bases between them. Germline V gene data show CDR1 as LGHNA and CDR2 as YNFKEQ. CDR3 size: 16 residues. In nucleotides, the CDR3 is TGTGCCAGCAGCCGGCTCGGGGGGCCTGACGGGGAAAAACTGTTTTTT. It specifies CASSRLGGPDGEKLFF.

The rearrangement links TRBV2 to TRBJ2-5; a weak D match, TRBD2 (6 bases). The germline gives CDR1 SNHLY, CDR2 FYNNEI. This CDR3 is built from 13 residues. Trimming removed 7 bases at V and 2 bases at J, with 11 bases between. As DNA, the CDR3 is TGTGCCAGCAAAAGGGGACTTCAAGAGACCCAGTACTTC. This gives the protein CASKRGLQETQYF.

In its sample, this clone was seen a few times. The chain uses TRBV7-6 and TRBJ1-1; 7 nucleotides line up with TRBD1. Germline V lookup: CDR1 SGHVS, CDR2 FNYEAQ. Trimming at V came to 5 bases and at J to 1 base, leaving 4 bases not matched to a gene. The CDR3 is 14 residues long. For the CDR3, the DNA is TGTGCCAGCAGCCAGACAGGGAGGAACACTGAAGCTTTCTTT. Protein: CASSQTGRNTEAFF.

This sequence joins TRBV30 and TRBJ2-1; D might be TRBD2 (6 bases). The CDR3 is made up of 14 amino acids. Trimming shortened V by 3 bases and J by 4 bases, and 13 bases separated the two germline ends. From germline, CDR1 is GTSNPN and CDR2 SVGIG (reference sequence). The DNA of the CDR3 is TGTGCCTGGAGCACCGGGACTGCATACAATGAGCAGTTCTTC. Residues: CAWSTGTAYNEQFF.

In its sample, this clone was seen a few times. This rearrangement joins TRBV9 to TRBJ1-1; 9 bases agree with TRBD1. This CDR3 contains 15 residues. The J segment lost 5 bases and the V segment lost 0 bases, leaving 5 bases of the junction unmatched. Germline CDR1 is SGDLS and CDR2 is YYNGEE. The CDR3 sequence is CASSVEGQGWTEAFF. In DNA form, the CDR3 reads TGTGCCAGCAGCGTAGAGGGACAGGGTTGGACTGAAGCTTTCTTT.

This clone showed up just a few times. This CDR3 is also generated by other DNA sequences in the sample. CDR3 region: CASSLGLYEQYF. The CDR3 region has the DNA TGTGCCAGCAGCTTAGGTCTCTACGAGCAGTACTTC. The chain links TRBV11-2 to TRBJ2-7; D uncertain. The germline CDR1 and CDR2 sequences are SGHAT and FQNNGV. The CDR3 contains 12 residues. V was shortened by 1 base and J by 3 bases, with 4 bases between the two germline ends.

The sample holds one count of this clone. The gene calls are TRBV18 and TRBJ1-5; 10 bases match TRBD1. The CDR3 length is 14 residues. Losses at the gene ends were 3 bases for V and 8 bases for J; bases not matched to a gene: 4. Germline CDR1 KGHSH, CDR2 LQKENI. This CDR3 is CASSPGQGGEPQHF. The CDR3 bases are TGTGCCAGCTCACCCGGACAGGGGGGGGAGCCCCAGCATTTT.

The chain links TRBV28 to TRBJ2-5; 7 bases line up with TRBD1. The V gene end was trimmed by 4 bases and the J gene end by 0 bases; junction bases not matched to a gene: 2. This CDR3 is 14 amino acids long. Looked up from germline, CDR1 is MDHEN and CDR2 is SYDVKM. The CDR3 nucleotides are TGTGCCAGCAGTTGGGGGACAGACCAAGAGACCCAGTACTTC. It codes for CASSWGTDQETQYF.

This clone was detected only a few times. This chain joins TRBV9 and TRBJ2-2, with 9 bases lining up with TRBD1. Germline loops: CDR1 SGDLS, CDR2 YYNGEE. J gave up 2 bases and V 6 bases, and 2 bases lay outside the gene matches. CDR3 length: 14 residues. The CDR3 sequence: CASKTGGNTGELFF. In DNA form, the CDR3 reads TGTGCCAGCAAAACAGGGGGCAACACCGGGGAGCTGTTTTTT.

This clone has only a few counts. The chain is built from TRBV28 and TRBJ2-5; tentative D call: TRBD1 (5 bases). Germline lookup yields CDR1 MDHEN and CDR2 SYDVKM. V shed 3 bases and J shed 6 bases, with 23 bases lying between them. The CDR3 is 17 amino acids. CDR3 loop: CASSFPRGSPKGKTQYF. The CDR3 DNA reads as TGTGCCAGCAGTTTTCCTAGGGGCAGTCCTAAAGGGAAGACCCAGTACTTC.